This T cell receptor beta chain was sequenced in a study of blood T cell repertoires in COVID-19. Study context: The United States, Italy and Spain were the sources of the acute and convalescent COVID-19 samples.

V lost 3 bases to trimming and J lost 5 bases, with 15 bases between them. In germline, CDR1 is MNHNS, CDR2 SASEGT. The CDR3 is 15 residues long. In the source study's methods: By means of reference gene primer amplification, nucleated cell counts were estimated. Sequenced by immunoSEQ multiplex PCR; TCRdb stores in-frame clones only, minus some. Clone size and V and J calls were adopted from that table, with D and trimming inferred from the DNA. The sample yields approximately 140,000 clones, around nine tenths seen once. The rearrangement links TRBV6-1 to TRBJ2-3; perhaps TRBD2 as D (7 bases). This receptor was obtained from a human donor in a cohort sampled during active COVID-19. Sequenced material: peripheral blood. CDR3 residues: CASSDLAGARDTQYF. CDR3 nucleotides: TGTGCCAGCAGTGATCTGGCGGGGGCGAGAGATACGCAGTATTTT.